Below, one TCR beta chain is given with its context. TCRdb's table, derived via immunoSEQ multiplex PCR, lists solely in-frame clones and lacks some. The repertoire consists of tens of thousands of clones, with approximately 80% occurring once and the leading ten covering roughly 8.7%. This sample stems from a study of blood T cell repertoires in COVID-19. CDR3 length equals 14 residues. The V and J ends lost 5 bases and 2 bases, in that order; junction bases with no gene match: 4. The germline V gene has CDR1 SGHNT and CDR2 YENEEA. The specimen was peripheral blood. The source is a man between 65 and 80 years old with active or convalescent COVID-19. The chain employs TRBV11-3 and TRBJ2-3, with 7 bases identical to TRBD2. The DNA of the CDR3 is TGTGCCAGCAGCGTCGGGGGGTACACAGATACGCAGTATTTT. Its protein product is CASSVGGYTDTQYF. Full variable domain (rest looked up from reference TRBV11-3 and TRBJ2-3): EAGVVQSPRYKIIEKKQPVAFWCNPISGHNTLYWYLQNLGQGPELLIRYENEEAVDDSQLPKDRFSAERLKGVDSTLKIQPAELGDSAVYLCASSVGGYTDTQYFGPGTRLTVL.